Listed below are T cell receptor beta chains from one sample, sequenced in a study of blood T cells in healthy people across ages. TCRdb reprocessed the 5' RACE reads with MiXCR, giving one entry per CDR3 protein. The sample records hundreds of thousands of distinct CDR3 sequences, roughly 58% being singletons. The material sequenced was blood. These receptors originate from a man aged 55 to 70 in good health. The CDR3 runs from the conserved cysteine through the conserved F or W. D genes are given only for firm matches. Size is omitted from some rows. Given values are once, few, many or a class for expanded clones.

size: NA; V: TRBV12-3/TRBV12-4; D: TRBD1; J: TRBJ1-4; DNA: TGTGCCAGCAGTTTGCCAGGGGGCAGAGCTAATGAAAAACTGTTTTTT; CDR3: CASSLPGGRANEKLFF
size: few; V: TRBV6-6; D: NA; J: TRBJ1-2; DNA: TGTGCCAGCAGTTATGACAGTAACTATGGCTACACCTTC; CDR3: CASSYDSNYGYTF
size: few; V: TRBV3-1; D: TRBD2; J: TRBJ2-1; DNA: TGTGCCAGCAGCCTCCTAGCGGCGGGGGGAGATTCCTACAATGAGCAGTTCTTC; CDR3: CASSLLAAGGDSYNEQFF
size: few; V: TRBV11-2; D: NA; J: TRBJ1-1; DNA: TGTGCCAGCAGCTTAAACCCGGGGAACACTGAAGCTTTCTTT; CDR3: CASSLNPGNTEAFF
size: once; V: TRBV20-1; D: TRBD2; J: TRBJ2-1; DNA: TGCAGTGCTAGTTTGACTAGCGGGGGGCGTGAGCAGTTCTTC; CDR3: CSASLTSGGREQFF
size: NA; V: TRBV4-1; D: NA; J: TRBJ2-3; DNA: TGCGCCAAAAACCCGAGGAGGGGTTCAGCAGATACGCAGTATTTT; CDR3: CAKNPRRGSADTQYF
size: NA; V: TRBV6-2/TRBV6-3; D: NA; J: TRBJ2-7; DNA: TGTGCCAGCAGTTCCTGGGGTGGCGAGCAGTACTTC; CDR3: CASSSWGGEQYF
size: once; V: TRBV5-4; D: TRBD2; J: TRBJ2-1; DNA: TGTGCCAGCTGGGCGGGGGGCCCCGACTACAATGAGCAGTTCTTC; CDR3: CASWAGGPDYNEQFF
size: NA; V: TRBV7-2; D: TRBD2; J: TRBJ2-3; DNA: TGTGCCAGCAGCTTAGTGTTGGGACTAGCGGGGGGGGGCACAGATACGCAGTATTTT; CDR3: CASSLVLGLAGGGTDTQYF
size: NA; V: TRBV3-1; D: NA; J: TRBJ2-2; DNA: TGTGCCAGCAGCCAAGGTCAGGGGCGGGACACCGGGGAGCTGTTTTTT; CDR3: CASSQGQGRDTGELFF
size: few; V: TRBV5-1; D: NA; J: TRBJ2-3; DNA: TGTGCCAGCAGCCTGTACACAGATACGCAGTATTTT; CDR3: CASSLYTDTQYF
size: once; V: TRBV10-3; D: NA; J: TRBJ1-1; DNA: TGTGCCATCAGACAGGGAATGTGGGCTTTCTTT; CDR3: CAIRQGMWAFF
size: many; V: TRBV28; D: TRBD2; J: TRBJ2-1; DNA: TGTGCCAGCAGTGTGGGGACTAGCGGTGAGCAGTTCTTC; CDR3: CASSVGTSGEQFF
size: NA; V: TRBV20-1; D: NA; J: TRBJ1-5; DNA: TGCAGTGCTAGACCCGGGACAACACATAGCAATCAGCCCCAGCATTTT; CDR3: CSARPGTTHSNQPQHF
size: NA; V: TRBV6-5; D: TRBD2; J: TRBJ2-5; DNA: TGTGCCAGCAGTTACTTCACTAGCGGGGCGGAGACCCAGTACTTC; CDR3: CASSYFTSGAETQYF
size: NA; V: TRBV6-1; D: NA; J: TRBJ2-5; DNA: TGTGCCAGCAGTGAACAGCGTGGGATCGGAGAGACCCAGTACTTC; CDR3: CASSEQRGIGETQYF
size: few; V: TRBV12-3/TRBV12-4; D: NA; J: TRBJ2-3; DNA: TGTGCCAGCACCACCCAAAGGCGGGTAGGGGGGAGTGTCAATACAGATACGCAGTATTTT; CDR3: CASTTQRRVGGSVNTDTQYF
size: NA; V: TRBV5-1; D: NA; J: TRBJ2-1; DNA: TGCGCCAGCAGCTTTCCTGAATACAATGAGCAGTTCTTC; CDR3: CASSFPEYNEQFF
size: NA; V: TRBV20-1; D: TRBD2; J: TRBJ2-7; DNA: TGCAGTGCTAGCCCCACTAGCGGGGGTACTGGGGAGCAGTACTTC; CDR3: CSASPTSGGTGEQYF
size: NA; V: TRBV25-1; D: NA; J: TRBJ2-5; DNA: TGTGCCAGCAGTGGGACCCAGGGTAGGGGAACCCAGTACTTC; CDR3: CASSGTQGRGTQYF
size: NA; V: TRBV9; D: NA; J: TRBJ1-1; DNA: TGTGCCAGCAGCGCCCTCCGGTCCAACACTGAAGCTTTCTTT; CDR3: CASSALRSNTEAFF
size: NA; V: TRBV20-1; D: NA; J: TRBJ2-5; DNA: TGCAGTGCTAGGACTCTCGAGTACAGGGTTCGGGAGACCCAGTACTTC; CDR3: CSARTLEYRVRETQYF
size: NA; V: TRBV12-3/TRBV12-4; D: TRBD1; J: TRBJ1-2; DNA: TGTGCCAGCAGTTTCCAGGGACAGGGGTCTAACTATGGCTACACCTTC; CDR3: CASSFQGQGSNYGYTF
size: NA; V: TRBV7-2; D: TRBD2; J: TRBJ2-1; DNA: TGTGCCAGCAGACCTAGCGGAGCGAGCTCCTACAATGAGCAGTTCTTC; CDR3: CASRPSGASSYNEQFF
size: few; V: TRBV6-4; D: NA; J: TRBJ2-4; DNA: TGTGCCAGCATTCCACTAGCCAAAAACATTCAGTACTTC; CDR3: CASIPLAKNIQYF
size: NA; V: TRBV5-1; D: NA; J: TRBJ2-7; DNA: TGCGCCAGCAGCCGCACACCGGGGACCTACGAGCAGTACTTC; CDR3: CASSRTPGTYEQYF
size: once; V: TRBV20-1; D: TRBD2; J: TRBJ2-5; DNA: TGCAGTGCCACAGGACTAGCGGGGCGGGGGGAGACCCAGTACTTC; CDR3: CSATGLAGRGETQYF
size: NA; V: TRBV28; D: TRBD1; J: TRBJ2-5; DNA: TGTGCCAGCAGTTCCTACAGGGGGACCCAGTACTTC; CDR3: CASSSYRGTQYF
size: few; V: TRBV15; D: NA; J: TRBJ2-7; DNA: TGTGCCACCAGCAGCAATACTGACAGGAGTCCGTACGAGCAGTACTTC; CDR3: CATSSNTDRSPYEQYF
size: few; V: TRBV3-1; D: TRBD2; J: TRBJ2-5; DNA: TGTGCCAGCAGCCCAGGGACTAGAGGGACCCAGTACTTC; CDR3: CASSPGTRGTQYF
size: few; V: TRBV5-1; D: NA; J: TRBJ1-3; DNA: TGCGCCAGCAGCTTGCGTGGTCAGGCTGGAAACACCATATATTTT; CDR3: CASSLRGQAGNTIYF
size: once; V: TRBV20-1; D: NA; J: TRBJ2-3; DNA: TGCAGTGCCGCAATACTAAGGTTGGCAACAGATACGCAGTATTTT; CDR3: CSAAILRLATDTQYF
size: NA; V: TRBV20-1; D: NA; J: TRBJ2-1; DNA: TGCAGTGCTATCGCCGGGGCAAACAATGAGCAGTTCTTC; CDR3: CSAIAGANNEQFF
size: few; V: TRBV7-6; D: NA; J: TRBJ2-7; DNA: TGTGCCAGCAGCCCAGGACTATCATACTGGGGGGAGCAGTACTTC; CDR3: CASSPGLSYWGEQYF
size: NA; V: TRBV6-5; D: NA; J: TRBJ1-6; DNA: TGTGCCAGCAGACCCTTCAGCTTCATTGATTCACCCCTCCACTTT; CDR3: CASRPFSFIDSPLHF
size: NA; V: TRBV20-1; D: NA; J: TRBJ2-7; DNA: TGCAGTGCTAGTCGGGGGGCAGCGTACGAGCAGTACTTC; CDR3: CSASRGAAYEQYF
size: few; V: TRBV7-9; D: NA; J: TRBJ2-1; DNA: TGTGCCAGCAGCTTAGCCATTTACAATGAGCAGTTCTTC; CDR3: CASSLAIYNEQFF
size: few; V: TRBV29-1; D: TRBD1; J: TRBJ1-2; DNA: TGCAGCGTTGAAGATTCTTCGTATGACAGGGGAGCTAACTATGGCTACACCTTC; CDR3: CSVEDSSYDRGANYGYTF
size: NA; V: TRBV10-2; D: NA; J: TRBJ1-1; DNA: TGCGCCAGCAGTGAGTGGTCAAACACTGAAGCTTTCTTT; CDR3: CASSEWSNTEAFF
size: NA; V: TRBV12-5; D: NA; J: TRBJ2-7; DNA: TGTGCTAGTGGTTTGAATTCGGGGTCCTACAATGAGCAGTACTTC; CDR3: CASGLNSGSYNEQYF
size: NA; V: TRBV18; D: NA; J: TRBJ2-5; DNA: TGTGCCAGCTCACTATACGTTCAAGAGACCCAGTACTTC; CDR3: CASSLYVQETQYF
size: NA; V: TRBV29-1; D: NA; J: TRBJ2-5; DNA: TGCAGCGTTGCCTTATCCGGGGTGCGGGAGACCCAGTACTTC; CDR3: CSVALSGVRETQYF
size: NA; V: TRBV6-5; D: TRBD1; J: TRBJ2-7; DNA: TGTGCCAGCAGTTACGACCGGCGGGGGACAGGGTCGGTCGAGCAGTACTTC; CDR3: CASSYDRRGTGSVEQYF
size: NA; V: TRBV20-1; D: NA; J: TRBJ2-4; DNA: TGCAGTGCTAGAGATGGGAGAGGGTCGAAAGAGCAGTACTTC; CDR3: CSARDGRGSKEQYF
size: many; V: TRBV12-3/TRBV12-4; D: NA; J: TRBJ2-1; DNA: TGTGCCAGCACCACGGTTAATGAGCAGTTCTTC; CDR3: CASTTVNEQFF
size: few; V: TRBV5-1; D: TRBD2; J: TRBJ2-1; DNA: TGCGCCAGCAGCTTGGGACCCGGGACTAGTCGGGGCTACAATGAGCAGTTCTTC; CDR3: CASSLGPGTSRGYNEQFF
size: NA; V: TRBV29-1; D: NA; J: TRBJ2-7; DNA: TGCAGCGCCCTCGAATACGAGCAGTACTTC; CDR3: CSALEYEQYF
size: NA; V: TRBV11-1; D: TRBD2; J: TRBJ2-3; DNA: TGTGCCAGCAGCTTAAGTAGCGGGGTCACAGATACGCAGTATTTT; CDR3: CASSLSSGVTDTQYF
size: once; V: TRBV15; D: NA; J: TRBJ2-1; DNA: TGTGCCACCAGCAGACGGGGGGCCGCTTACAATGAGCAGTTCTTC; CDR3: CATSRRGAAYNEQFF
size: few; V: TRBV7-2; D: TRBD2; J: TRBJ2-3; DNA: TGTGCCAGCAGCCTACCTAGCGGGATAGATACGCAGTATTTT; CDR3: CASSLPSGIDTQYF
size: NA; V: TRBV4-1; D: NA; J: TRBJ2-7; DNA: TGCGCCAGCAGCCAAGTCTCAGGGGCCAGCTCCTACGAGCAGTACTTC; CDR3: CASSQVSGASSYEQYF
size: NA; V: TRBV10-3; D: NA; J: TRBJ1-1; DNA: TGTGCCATCAGTGCCCAGGACGAAGCTTTCTTT; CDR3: CAISAQDEAFF
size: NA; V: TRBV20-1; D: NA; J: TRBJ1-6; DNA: TGCAGTGCTAGGATCGAGGGGCTTAATAATTCACCCCTCCACTTT; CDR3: CSARIEGLNNSPLHF
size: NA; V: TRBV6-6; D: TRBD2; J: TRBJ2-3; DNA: TGTGCCAGCACTCCGGGGGGGGGAAAGACAGATACGCAGTATTTT; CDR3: CASTPGGGKTDTQYF
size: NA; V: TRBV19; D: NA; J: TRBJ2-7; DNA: TGTGCCAGTAGTCCCCGTTCGGGCTCTTACGAGCAGTACTTC; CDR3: CASSPRSGSYEQYF
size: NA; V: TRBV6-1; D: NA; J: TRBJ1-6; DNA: TGTGCCAGCAGACCACAGGAAAACTCTTATAATTCACCCCTCCACTTT; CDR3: CASRPQENSYNSPLHF
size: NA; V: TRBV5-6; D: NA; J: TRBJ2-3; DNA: TGTGCCAGCAGCTCCCTCCAGAGAGGGGGCACAGATACGCAGTATTTT; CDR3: CASSSLQRGGTDTQYF